This T cell receptor beta chain was observed in a study of cytomegalovirus exposure and HLA in healthy donors (dated by TCRdb to about 2017). For the study in its entirety: An earlier analysis of some 550 of the donors reported 250 to 300 Gb of sequence data and 120 million or so unique TCR beta sequences from about 200 million T cells. The genetic ancestry cluster associated with self-reported Caucasian donors included roughly 84% of the 398 genotyped donors. The later analysis used no new phenotypic data to find candidate immune exposures, relying instead on TCR beta sequences and their occurrence across donors. Because of strong linkage in the cohort, roughly five DR-DQ haplotypes were treated as single units for association and clustering. A separate validation cohort of 100 to 150 different subjects was used in addition to the 666-subject first cohort. To predict cytomegalovirus infection status, the study combined high-throughput TCR immunosequencing, statistical association of individual TCRs with disease status, and machine learning. Approximately 300 gigabases of sequencing data and about 92 million unique TCR sequences made up an early release that covered 500 to 650 HLA-typed donors. The study profiled the T cell repertoires of under 700 subjects by immunosequencing and related them to cytomegalovirus serostatus. Donor age, sex, ethnicity and CMV serostatus were compiled alongside the repertoire data. The study aimed to test whether signatures of past pathogen exposure could be identified by cataloging public T cell receptors. A later genetic analysis took genome-wide SNP genotypes for 398 of the 666 donors and used that subset as a discovery cohort. Both class I and class II loci were covered by HLA typing, at four-digit resolution. Among 300 to 450 genotyped donors of the cohort, an average of approximately 250,000 unique TCR beta nucleotide sequences were sequenced per donor, roughly a sixth of them non-productive. An earlier analysis of several hundred of the donors applied high-throughput TCR beta sequencing to assess whether each TCR beta V gene segment acted as functional or pseudogenic. In a later analysis, previously published TCR beta repertoires from several hundred donors were re-analyzed and high-resolution HLA genotyping was added so that TCR occurrence patterns could be studied. Every repertoire in the discovery cohort had been generated on one and the same sequencing platform. The number of donors typed differed by locus, with about 629-640 for A, B, C, DRB1 and DQB1, more than 500 for DQA1, 600 to 610 for DPA1, and approximately 470 for DPB1. Broad study findings and their caveats: Some IMGT-functional V segments, including TRBV6-2 and TRBV6-3, could not be told apart with the 87-base-pair reads, so those segments were excluded. Roughly uniform sequencing depth across donors was assumed in presence/absence analyses, although this assumption may not hold. Strong co-occurrence of HLA alleles, especially DR and DQ, made assigning TCR associations to individual alleles difficult. A later analysis reported that several top co-occurrence clusters appeared linked to parvovirus B19, influenza, CMV and Epstein-Barr virus. In the study, approximately 150 TCR beta chains were listed as associated with cytomegalovirus. The classifier was reported to diagnose cytomegalovirus status with high specificity and sensitivity in both the original and validation cohorts. The sequencing pipeline was judged likely to have produced a cluster of highly shared sequence variants as a technical artifact. Because some donors lacked HLA typing at each locus, the association tests relied only on the typed subset. A later analysis found that HLA-associated TCR beta chains were more clonally expanded and had lower generation probabilities than equally common non-associated chains. In a later analysis, 16,951 TCR beta sequences were associated with specific HLA alleles at a false discovery rate of 0.05. A further reported finding was that TCR beta sequences accurately predicted the HLA-A and HLA-B alleles for most subjects in the first cohort. In a later analysis, most CMV-associated TCR beta chains were found to appear HLA-restricted, with HLA associations seemingly driven largely by CMV exposure. In an earlier analysis of some 550 of the donors, most TCR beta V segments were observed in productive rearrangements about 87% or about 30% of the time, broadly matching IMGT annotations. In this cohort, only TCR beta chains were sequenced, and detectable features were limited by the absence of alpha or paired-chain data. About 17 rarely observed V segments, including chromosome 9 orphons, were excluded from the earlier analysis of several hundred of the donors because counts were too low. For the cohort, immune exposure information was limited to CMV serostatus. A few of the identified cytomegalovirus-associated TCR beta chains were confirmed in vitro to be specific for cytomegalovirus antigens. A later genetic analysis reported fewer N-insertions in productive TCRs among donors in an Asian-associated ancestry cluster than the roughly 700-donor mean. Correlated functional status among segregating V segments might reflect linkage disequilibrium, but an unknown experimental factor could not be ruled out. In a later analysis, TCR association rates were found to vary across HLA loci, with the most associated TCRs seen for DRB1 alleles and the fewest for HLA-C alleles. It was suggested by the authors that the approach could potentially be generalized to other disease states and immunological phenotypes. Across donors, most TCR sequences were observed very rarely, whereas some public TCRs were present in many individuals. V-gene and J-gene trimming of TCR beta chains was associated with a missense DCLRE1C variant in a later genetic analysis, and the association was replicated in an independent cohort.

The library was prepared using the immunoSEQ multiplex PCR assay. A mixture of 60 forward primers for TCR Vbeta segments and 13 reverse primers for TCR Jbeta segments was used in the multiplex PCR. The CDR3 region of rearranged TCR beta genes was amplified from genomic DNA with a multiplex PCR assay. The Illumina HiSeq System was used to sequence the amplified TCR beta libraries as 87-base-pair reads. From the authors' description of their analysis: A later analysis tallied approximately 87 million unique TCR beta chains across the 700 or so repertoires, and about 10 million of those chains were shared by two or more donors. Raw reads were error-corrected and collapsed into unique sequences with a nearest-neighbor algorithm that merged closely related sequences to remove PCR and sequencing errors. CDR3 sequences were aligned to IMGT reference sequences to assign V, D and J gene segments. For a sequence to be retained, at least a six-nucleotide match to both a V gene segment and a J gene segment was required. A rearrangement was called productive if the CDR3 had no stop codons and remained in frame with V and J, and every other rearrangement was called non-productive. CDR3 was defined by IMGT convention, running from the second conserved V-encoded cysteine to the conserved J-encoded phenylalanine. Sequences without an unambiguous match to a single V gene segment were excluded from the earlier analysis of 587 of the donors. In an earlier analysis of 587 of the donors, V segments were called functional above 56.7% productive rearrangements and were called segregating when the between-donor standard deviation exceeded 5%. A statistical classification framework was built to diagnose cytomegalovirus status from the catalog of TCR beta chain sequences. In a later analysis, V and J genes were assigned by comparing TCR nucleotide sequences against IMGT/GENE-DB human TR gene sequences. The TCRdist pipeline was used in a later analysis to assign CDR3 sequences and most-parsimonious VDJ recombination scenarios. In a later analysis, every TCR beta chain was defined by the combination of its CDR3 amino acid sequence and its V-gene family, and reads without a unique V-gene family were dropped. A later analysis removed 592 highly shared, low-generation-probability nucleotide sequences to deal with suspected cross-contamination and a sequencing artifact. For each public chain, a later analysis derived a clonal expansion index from normalized ranks of inferred template counts within each repertoire. A later analysis computed generation probabilities with a VDJ recombination model fitted to out-of-frame rearrangements, and checked the results against IGoR. In a later analysis, hypergeometric tests were used to score TCR-TCR, TCR-HLA and TCR-CMV co-occurrence, with a repertoire-size bias correction applied to TCR pairs. To estimate false discovery rates, a later analysis permuted the HLA or CMV assignments 20 times. A later analysis grouped co-occurring TCRs with DBSCAN, adding TCRdist sequence similarity when clustering within HLA-allele-positive subsets. Repertoires with fewer than 30,000 or more than 120,000 public chains were left out of co-occurrence clustering, as were about 5 repertoires with anomalous nucleotide sharing. The immuneACCESS repertoire file appears here via TCRdb, limited to in-frame rearrangements. These files lack a portion of the clones; in checked studies, under half of the deficit traces to unresolved V genes, and the cause of the others is not known. For V, J and clone size, that table is used; D and trimming come from the DNA. In this sample the table shows almost 200,000 clones, roughly 79% of which occur a single time. Of the sample, around 1.9% is held by the ten largest clones.

Note on this clone: The antigen it binds to is not known. No quality values exist for individual bases; no much larger clone is one base distant.

Unmatched junction bases come to 1, with V trimmed by 2 bases and J by 8 bases. The CDR3 covers 12 residues, taking in both the cysteine and the phenylalanine. Solely the CDR3 DNA is kept, with 36 bases framed from the first base. CDR1 and CDR2 are read off the germline V gene as SQVTM and ANQGSEA. The cohort consisted of hundreds of healthy bone marrow donors. All cohort members were sampled while nominally healthy, although unrecorded immune exposures were likely present. The donor was CMV seronegative and was included in the group of around 320 seronegative cohort members. A peripheral blood sample was collected from each donor, and TCR beta sequencing was performed on peripheral blood mononuclear cells. The Qiagen DNeasy Blood Extraction Kit was used to extract genomic DNA from the blood cell samples.

The material sequenced was PBMCs. The TCR comes from a young man in good health and CMV-seronegative. The chain joins TRBV29-1 to TRBJ2-1, with 9 bases in between that match TRBD1. The base sequence is TGCAGCGTTGAACGGACAGGGGATGAGCAGTTCTTC. Its product reads: CSVERTGDEQFF.